This TCR beta chain was sequenced during a study of identical twins. Germline CDR1 MNHEY, CDR2 SMNVEV (reference sequence). The CDR3 length is 15 residues. J lost 6 bases, V lost 4 bases, and 9 bases had no gene match. TCRdb passed the 5' RACE reads through MiXCR, listing each CDR3 protein once. The sample records 650,000 to 750,000 distinct CDR3 sequences, approximately 22% being singletons. This sample was also put to use in a study of T cells expressing NK-cell markers.

The sample was PBMCs. The sequence was collected from a woman aged 18-30 years in good health. The J gene is TRBJ2-7, the V gene TRBV27, with TRBD2 identical over 10 bases. CDR3 in amino acids: CASSSDLAGASEQYF. CDR3 DNA sequence: TGTGCCAGCAGTTCCGACCTAGCGGGAGCTTCCGAGCAGTACTTC.